The clone carrying this T cell receptor (beta chain) was seen a few times. CDR1 and CDR2 from the germline V gene are LGHDT and YNNKEL (reference sequence). V was trimmed by 4 bases and J by 1 base, leaving 13 bases between them. The CDR3 extends over 15 amino acids. These data belong to a study of blood T cells in healthy people across ages. For the second PCR, which ran for roughly 6 to 11 cycles, a sample-barcoded 5' primer and a J-beta primer mix were used. TCRdb reprocessed the 5' RACE reads via MiXCR and lists one record per CDR3 protein. The profile shows 1.5 million to 2 million distinct CDR3 sequences, around 40% of them singletons.

This clonotype was obtained from a human donor in good health. J is TRBJ1-2 and V is TRBV3-1; D possibly corresponds to TRBD1 (5 bases). The sequenced material came from blood. CDR3 nucleotides: TGTGCCAGCAGCCGGAGACAGATAGATAACTATGGCTACACCTTC. This sequence encodes CASSRRQIDNYGYTF. Variable domain in full (rest from reference TRBV3-1 and TRBJ1-2): DTAVSQTPKYLVTQMGNDKSIKCEQNLGHDTMYWYKQDSKKFLKIMFSYNNKELIINETVPNRFSPKSPDKAHLNLHINSLELGDSAVYFCASSRRQIDNYGYTFGSGTRLTVV.